The T cell receptor beta chain described here comes from a study of CD8 T cells in ankylosing spondylitis. Study-level results: Matched synovial fluid from ankylosing spondylitis patients was reported to be enriched for disease-linked clones. There was a TCR beta motif, made of several highly homologous variants, that appeared characteristic of ankylosing spondylitis blood. Disease-linked clones, CD8+, were relatively rare in peripheral blood.

TCRdb re-analysed the 5' RACE reads in MiXCR, keeping a single row per CDR3 protein. The profile shows a few hundred thousand distinct CDR3 sequences, roughly 20% of them singletons. Germline values: CDR1 MDHEN, CDR2 SYDVKM. The CDR3 covers 13 residues. The germline V and J ends were trimmed by 3 bases and 4 bases, with 8 bases remaining between them. This clonotype appeared a few times. Its antigen is currently unknown. The origin of this receptor is a male donor with ankylosing spondylitis or in good health (not recorded which). The sample was blood, either unsorted or a sorted T cell fraction (not recorded which). The V call is TRBV28, the J call TRBJ2-3, with no clear D. CDR3 nucleotide sequence: TGTGCCAGCAGTTTTGGGTTCCCAGATACGCAGTATTTT. This translates into CASSFGFPDTQYF.